Below, 19 T cell receptor beta chains from the same sample are listed, as sequenced in a study of T cell changes during pregnancy in multiple sclerosis. TCRdb's copy holds only in-frame clones and misses some; the assay was immunoSEQ multiplex PCR. The sample records fewer than 40,000 clones, around 90% being singletons. Sequenced here: CD8+ T cells from peripheral blood mononuclear cells, sampled after pregnancy. These receptors all stem from a female donor with multiple sclerosis, enrolled in a pregnancy study.

This chain connects TRBV7-2 to TRBJ2-7; D call uncertain. The germline gives CDR1 SGHTA, CDR2 FQGNSA. CDR3 length: 13 amino acids. Trimming stripped 5 bases from V and 3 bases from J, with 11 bases between. CDR3 loop: CASSPAANYEQYF. The CDR3 DNA reads TGTGCCAGCAGCCCCGCGGCCAACTACGAGCAGTACTTC.

This clone was observed a single time. The chain links TRBV9 to TRBJ2-3, with 8 bases matching TRBD2. The V gene end was trimmed by 0 bases and the J gene end by 4 bases; junction bases not matched to a gene: 7. The CDR3 runs 16 residues. Germline CDR1 SGDLS, CDR2 YYNGEE. Here the CDR3 DNA reads TGTGCCAGCAGCGTAGCTGGGGCGGGGGGAGCAGATACGCAGTATTTT. This gives the protein CASSVAGAGGADTQYF.

The V and J genes are TRBV19 and TRBJ1-4; no definite D call. Germline V gives CDR1 LNHDA, CDR2 SQIVND (reference sequence). The CDR3 has 13 residues. Trimming shortened V by 3 bases and J by 8 bases, and 10 bases separated the two germline ends. CDR3 region: CASSITPWEKLFF. Written as DNA, the CDR3 is TGTGCCAGTAGTATTACACCCTGGGAAAAACTGTTTTTT.

The chain employs TRBV14 and TRBJ2-1; 7 bases line up with TRBD2. J was trimmed by 4 bases and V by 6 bases; bases with no gene match: 9. Germline assignment: CDR1 SGHDN and CDR2 FVKESK. The CDR3 is 15 amino acids. In DNA form, the CDR3 reads TGTGCCAGCAGTCCTCGGGACTACTTATACAATGAGCAGTTCTTC. This codes for CASSPRDYLYNEQFF.

The V gene is TRBV4-2, the J gene TRBJ2-3; D possibly corresponds to TRBD2 (5 bases). This CDR3 contains 15 residues. Per the germline V gene, CDR1 is LGHNA and CDR2 is YNFKEQ. Deletions cut 4 bases from V and 0 bases from J, with 11 bases between. The CDR3 DNA sequence: TGTGCCAGCAGCCCCCGAAGGGAGAGCACAGATACGCAGTATTTT. Encoded protein: CASSPRRESTDTQYF.

The chain combines TRBV7-9 with TRBJ1-3; D might be TRBD1 (5 bases). The CDR3 consists of 14 residues. The V gene lost 6 bases and the J gene lost 6 bases, with 15 bases spanning the gap. From germline, CDR1 is SEHNR and CDR2 FQNEAQ (reference sequence). CDR3 residues: CASSHKRGENTIYF. In nucleotides, the CDR3 is TGTGCCAGCAGTCACAAGCGGGGGGAAAACACCATATATTTT.

In regard to this clone: The junction departs from the called germline gene at one end, perhaps through a read error. The rearrangement joins TRBV7-3 to TRBJ2-1; no clear D gene. In germline, CDR1 is SGHTA, CDR2 FQGTGA. There are 11 residues in the CDR3. For the CDR3, the DNA is TGTGCCAGCAGCTCCGACAATGAGCAGTTCTTC. As protein: CASSSDNEQFF.

The chain uses TRBV7-9 and TRBJ2-7, with unresolved D. Trimming removed 5 bases at V and 2 bases at J, with 10 bases between. The CDR3 length is 13 residues. Germline V gene lookup returns CDR1 SEHNR and CDR2 FQNEAQ (reference sequence). The CDR3 spells CASSPRVTYEQYF. In DNA, the CDR3 is TGTGCCAGCAGCCCTAGAGTTACCTACGAGCAGTACTTC.

This chain links TRBV7-6 with TRBJ2-1, with 7 positions matching TRBD1. J was trimmed by 7 bases and V by 4 bases; bases with no gene match: 13. From germline, CDR1 is SGHVS and CDR2 FNYEAQ. This CDR3 comprises 16 residues. The CDR3 region has the DNA TGTGCCAGCAGCTCAGAGGTAGAGGGGGCAGGTAATGAGCAGTTCTTC. This gives the protein CASSSEVEGAGNEQFF. Variable domain in full (rest from reference TRBV7-6 and TRBJ2-1): GAGVSQSPRYKVTKRGQDVALRCDPISGHVSLYWYRQALGQGPEFLTYFNYEAQQDKSGLPNDRFSAERPEGSISTLTIQRTEQRDSAMYRCASSSEVEGAGNEQFFGPGTRLTVL.

The V and J genes are TRBV2 and TRBJ2-7; D is possibly TRBD1 (6 bases). CDR1 is SNHLY and CDR2 is FYNNEI in the germline V gene. V lost 1 base to trimming and J lost 6 bases, with 13 bases between them. CDR3 size: 14 residues. The CDR3 loop is CASSEGTDLREQYF. The CDR3 nucleotides read TGTGCCAGCAGTGAAGGGACAGATCTACGCGAGCAGTACTTC.

The chain is built from TRBV13 and TRBJ2-7; maybe TRBD1 (6 bases). V was pared by 1 base and J by 3 bases, with 19 bases between. The CDR3 loop spans 17 amino acids. Per germline, CDR1 PRHDT and CDR2 FYEKMQ (reference sequence). The CDR3 DNA follows: TGTGCCAGCAGCTTAGCGGGACCAAGTACAGGGATCTACGAGCAGTACTTC. Translating it yields CASSLAGPSTGIYEQYF.

A few counts support this clone. The rearrangement uses TRBV20-1 and TRBJ1-1; D is uncertain. This CDR3 has 11 amino acids. V was cut by 6 bases and J by 8 bases, with 13 bases left in between. Germline V gives CDR1 DFQATT, CDR2 SNEGSKA (reference sequence). The CDR3 coding sequence is TGCAGTGCCACTGACATCAGCGAAGCTTTCTTT. Translating gives CSATDISEAFF.

The V and J genes are TRBV9 and TRBJ2-7; 7 bases are shared with TRBD1. The V gene end was trimmed by 4 bases and the J gene end by 2 bases; junction bases not matched to a gene: 6. Germline V lookup: CDR1 SGDLS, CDR2 YYNGEE. The CDR3 covers 14 residues. CDR3 DNA: TGTGCCAGCAGCCCAGCCGGGACAGCCTACGAGCAGTACTTC. Its translation is CASSPAGTAYEQYF.

The rearrangement uses TRBV4-3 and TRBJ2-7; 8 bases are a match to TRBD1. V was pared by 6 bases and J by 2 bases, with 9 bases of the junction left unmatched. This CDR3 has 15 residues. Per germline, CDR1 LGHNA and CDR2 YSLEER. This CDR3 is CASSFGQGSTYEQYF. The CDR3 bases are TGCGCCAGCAGTTTTGGACAGGGTTCGACCTACGAGCAGTACTTC.

Only one count was recorded for this clone. In DNA form, the CDR3 reads TGTGCCAGCAGCGTTGGGACAGGGACTAACACTGAAGCTTTCTTT. It codes for CASSVGTGTNTEAFF. The gene calls are TRBV9 and TRBJ1-1, with 9 bases fitting TRBD1. The CDR3 runs 15 residues. Looked up from germline, CDR1 is SGDLS and CDR2 is YYNGEE. With 2 bases clipped from V and 2 bases from J, the junction kept 4 bases outside the gene matches.

The chain uses TRBV6-6 and TRBJ2-7, with 7 bases fitting TRBD2. J gave up 1 base and V 4 bases, and 10 bases lay outside the gene matches. This CDR3 is built from 16 residues. Germline loops: CDR1 MNHNY, CDR2 SVGAGI (reference sequence). This chain's CDR3 is CASSLGRGPESYEQYF. As DNA, the CDR3 is TGTGCCAGCAGTTTAGGGAGGGGCCCAGAGTCCTACGAGCAGTACTTC.

The chain uses TRBV12-5 and TRBJ2-7, with D possibly TRBD1 on 5 matching bases. This CDR3 contains 16 residues. Germline V lookup: CDR1 LGHNT, CDR2 FRNRAP. Deletions cut 1 base from V and 0 bases from J, with 13 bases between. CDR3 protein: CASGLATLQGSYEQYF. The CDR3 region has the DNA TGTGCTAGTGGTTTGGCCACCTTGCAGGGCTCCTACGAGCAGTACTTC.

CDR3 amino acids: CASSLTGGGNEQFF. In nucleotides, the CDR3 is TGTGCCAGCAGTTTGACAGGGGGGGGCAATGAGCAGTTCTTC. The rearrangement uses TRBV27 and TRBJ2-1; 9 nucleotides align to TRBD1. From germline, CDR1 is MNHEY and CDR2 SMNVEV (reference sequence). The CDR3 extends over 14 amino acids. The ends lost 3 bases at V and 6 bases at J; junction bases unmatched: 3.

The chain couples TRBV9 to TRBJ2-7; no definite D call. Germline V CDR1 and CDR2: SGDLS, YYNGEE. The CDR3 sequence is 14 residues long. V was pared by 0 bases and J by 0 bases, with 7 bases between. CDR3 protein: CASSVERSSYEQYF. As DNA, the CDR3 is TGTGCCAGCAGCGTAGAACGTAGCTCCTACGAGCAGTACTTC.